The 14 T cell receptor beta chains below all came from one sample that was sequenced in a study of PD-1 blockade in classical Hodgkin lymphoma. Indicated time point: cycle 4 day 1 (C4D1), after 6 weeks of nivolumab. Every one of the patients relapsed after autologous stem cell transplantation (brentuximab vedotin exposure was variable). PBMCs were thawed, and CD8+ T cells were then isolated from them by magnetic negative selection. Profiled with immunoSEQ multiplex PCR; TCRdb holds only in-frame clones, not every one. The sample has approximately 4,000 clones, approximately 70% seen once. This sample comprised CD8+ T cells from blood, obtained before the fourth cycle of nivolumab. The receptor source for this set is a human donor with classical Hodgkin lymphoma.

CDR3 DNA sequence: TGCGCCAGCAGCCTCGAATACAGGGGGCACATTCAGTACTTC. Amino acid sequence: CASSLEYRGHIQYF. The rearrangement uses TRBV4-1 and TRBJ2-4; 9 nucleotides line up with TRBD1. V shed 4 bases and J 8 bases; nucleotides not matched to a gene: 6. The V gene's germline CDR1 is MGHRA and CDR2 YSYEKL. CDR3 size: 14 residues.

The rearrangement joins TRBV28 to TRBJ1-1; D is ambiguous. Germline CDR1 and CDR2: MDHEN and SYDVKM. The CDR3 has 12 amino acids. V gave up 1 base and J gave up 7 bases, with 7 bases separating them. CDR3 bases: TGTGCCAGCAGTTTATACATGGGTGAAGCTTTCTTT. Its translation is CASSLYMGEAFF. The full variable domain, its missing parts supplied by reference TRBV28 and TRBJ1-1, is DVKVTQSSRYLVKRTGEKVFLECVQDMDHENMFWYRQDPGLGLRLIYFSYDVKMKEKGDIPEGYSVSREKKERFSLILESASTNQTSMYLCASSLYMGEAFFGQGTRLTVV.

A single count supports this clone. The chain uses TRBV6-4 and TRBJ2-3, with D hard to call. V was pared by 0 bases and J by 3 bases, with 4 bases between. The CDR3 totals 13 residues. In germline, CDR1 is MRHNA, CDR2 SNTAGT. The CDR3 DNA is TGTGCCAGCAGTGACTCAACTACAGATACGCAGTATTTT. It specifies CASSDSTTDTQYF.

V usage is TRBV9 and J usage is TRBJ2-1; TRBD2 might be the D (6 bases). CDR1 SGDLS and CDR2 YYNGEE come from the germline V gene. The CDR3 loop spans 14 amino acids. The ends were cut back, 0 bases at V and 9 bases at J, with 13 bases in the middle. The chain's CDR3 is CASSVGGNTIEQFF. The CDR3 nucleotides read TGTGCCAGCAGCGTAGGCGGGAATACCATTGAGCAGTTCTTC.

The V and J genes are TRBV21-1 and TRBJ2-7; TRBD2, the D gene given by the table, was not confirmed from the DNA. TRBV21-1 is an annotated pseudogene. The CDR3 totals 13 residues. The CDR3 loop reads CASSKAEAYEQYF. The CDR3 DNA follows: TGTGCCAGCAGCAAAGCTGAGGCCTACGAGCAGTACTTC.

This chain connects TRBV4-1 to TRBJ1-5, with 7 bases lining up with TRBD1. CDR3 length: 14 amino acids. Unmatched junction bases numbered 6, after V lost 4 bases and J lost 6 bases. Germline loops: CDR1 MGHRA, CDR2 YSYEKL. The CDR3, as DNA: TGCGCCAGCAGCCCGATGACAGGGTTTCAGCCCCAGCATTTT. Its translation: CASSPMTGFQPQHF.

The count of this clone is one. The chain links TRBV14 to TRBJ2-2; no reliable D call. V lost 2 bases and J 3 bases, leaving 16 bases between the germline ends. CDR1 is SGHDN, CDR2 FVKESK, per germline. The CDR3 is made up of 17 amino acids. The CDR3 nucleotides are TGTGCCAGCAGCCAACGGTCAGGCGGATGGTACACCGGGGAGCTGTTTTTT. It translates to CASSQRSGGWYTGELFF.

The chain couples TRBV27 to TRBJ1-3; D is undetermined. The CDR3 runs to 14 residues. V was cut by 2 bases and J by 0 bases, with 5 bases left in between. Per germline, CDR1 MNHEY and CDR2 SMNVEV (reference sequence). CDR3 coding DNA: TGTGCCAGCAGTTTAGGACCCTCTGGAAACACCATATATTTT. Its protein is CASSLGPSGNTIYF.

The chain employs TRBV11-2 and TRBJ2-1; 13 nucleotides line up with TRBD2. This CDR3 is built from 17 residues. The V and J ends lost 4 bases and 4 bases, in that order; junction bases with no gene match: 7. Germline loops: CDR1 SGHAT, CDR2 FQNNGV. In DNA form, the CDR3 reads TGTGCCAGCAGCTCTACTTTACTAGCGGGGGGGTACAATGAGCAGTTCTTC. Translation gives CASSSTLLAGGYNEQFF.

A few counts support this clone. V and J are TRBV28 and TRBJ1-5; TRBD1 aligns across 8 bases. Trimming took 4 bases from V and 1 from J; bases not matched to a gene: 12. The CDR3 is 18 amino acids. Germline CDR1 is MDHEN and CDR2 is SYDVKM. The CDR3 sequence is CASSSSLVDRVSNQPQHF. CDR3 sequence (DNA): TGTGCCAGCAGTTCGTCTCTGGTGGACAGGGTAAGCAATCAGCCCCAGCATTTT.

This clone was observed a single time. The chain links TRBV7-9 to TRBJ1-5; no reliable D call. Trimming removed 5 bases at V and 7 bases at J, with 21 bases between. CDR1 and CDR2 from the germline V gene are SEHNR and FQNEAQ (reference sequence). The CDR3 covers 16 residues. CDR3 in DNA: TGTGCCAGCAGCAAACATGGAGGTCGGGGAGAACAGCCCCAGCATTTT. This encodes CASSKHGGRGEQPQHF.

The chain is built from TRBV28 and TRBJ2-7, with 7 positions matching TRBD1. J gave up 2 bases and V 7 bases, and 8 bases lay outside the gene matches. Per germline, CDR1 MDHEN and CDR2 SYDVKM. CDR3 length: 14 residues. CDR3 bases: TGTGCCAGCACCCCGGGACAGATGGCCTACGAGCAGTACTTC. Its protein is CASTPGQMAYEQYF.

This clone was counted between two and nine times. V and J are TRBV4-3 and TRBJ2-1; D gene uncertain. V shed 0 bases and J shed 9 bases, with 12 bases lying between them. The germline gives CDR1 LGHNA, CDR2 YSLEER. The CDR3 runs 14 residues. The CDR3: CASSQDQELGEQFF. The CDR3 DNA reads TGCGCCAGCAGCCAAGATCAGGAGCTTGGTGAGCAGTTCTTC.

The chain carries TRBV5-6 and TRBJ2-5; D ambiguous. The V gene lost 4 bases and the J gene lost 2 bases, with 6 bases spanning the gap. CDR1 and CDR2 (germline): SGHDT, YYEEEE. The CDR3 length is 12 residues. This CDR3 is CASSGEQETQYF. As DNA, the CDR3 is TGTGCCAGCAGCGGTGAACAAGAGACCCAGTACTTC.